This passage covers 10 T cell receptor beta chains from one sample sequenced in a study of T cell repertoires in cytomegalovirus infection (dated by TCRdb to the late 2010s). The data were produced on an Illumina HiSeq 1500. The public reads were quality trimmed at Q25 with fastp and then assembled into clones with MiXCR by TCRdb, keeping productive beta chains. Here each entry gathers all rows of one CDR3 protein and keeps the most common genes and DNA. Across this sample there are about 260,000 distinct CDR3 sequences, with roughly 10% seen only once. Over 12% of the sample goes to the ten largest clones. Sequencing input: PBMCs. The origin of the receptors is a human donor in good health (CMV status not recorded). Some clones in this sample may be carry-over from other donors' samples.

There are many counts of this clonotype. The chain joins TRBV7-2 to TRBJ1-6; 8 bases fit TRBD1. V dropped 10 bases and J dropped 7; count of bases not matched to a gene: 3. This CDR3 comprises 12 residues. Germline assignment: CDR1 SGHTA and CDR2 FQGNSA. The CDR3 coding sequence is TGTGCCACGGGACAGGCAAATTCACCCCTCCACTTT. This encodes CATGQANSPLHF. Together with reference TRBV7-2 and TRBJ1-6, the CDR3 gives the full variable domain: GAGVSQSPSNKVTEKGKDVELRCDPISGHTALYWYRQSLGQGLEFLIYFQGNSAPDKSGLPSDRFSAERTGGSVSTLTIQRTQQEDSAVYLCATGQANSPLHFGNGTRLTVT.

This chain links TRBV20-1 with TRBJ1-1; possible D gene TRBD1, 5 bases. The ends were cut back, 2 bases at V and 3 bases at J, with 13 bases in the middle. The CDR3 consists of 14 residues. Germline-derived CDR1 and CDR2 are DFQATT and SNEGSKA (reference sequence). CDR3 in DNA: TGCAGTGCTAGAATGGCAGGGCAATACACTGAAGCTTTCTTT. This encodes CSARMAGQYTEAFF.

On this clonotype itself: Mismatch with germline at one junction end may stem from a read error. The chain is built from TRBV20-1 and TRBJ2-1, with D perhaps TRBD2 (5 bases). This CDR3 comprises 12 residues. CDR1 and CDR2 from the germline V gene are DFQATT and SNEGSKA (reference sequence). CDR3 coding DNA: TGCAGGGCTAGCATCTCCTACAATGAGCAGTTCTTC. It encodes CRASISYNEQFF.

This clonotype was seen repeatedly, ten times or more. The rearrangement links TRBV12-3 or TRBV12-4 to TRBJ1-1; possibly TRBD1 for D (5 bases). With 5 bases removed from V and 4 bases from J, the gap between germline ends came to 17 bases. The CDR3 has 15 residues. For the CDR3, the DNA is TGTGCCAGCAGTAAGGGGTGGGGCAGGGTCACTGAAGCTTTCTTT. This codes for CASSKGWGRVTEAFF.

At least ten counts were recorded for this clonotype. CDR3: CASSQEGVQGINGYTF. The CDR3 DNA sequence: TGCGCCAGCAGCCAAGAAGGAGTGCAGGGAATAAACGGCTACACCTTC. The chain has TRBV4-1 and TRBJ1-2, with TRBD1 as a possible D gene (5 bases). The CDR3 loop spans 16 amino acids. The germline V and J ends were trimmed by 0 bases and 8 bases, with 19 bases remaining between them. CDR1 is MGHRA, CDR2 YSYEKL, per germline.

The chain carries TRBV12-3 or TRBV12-4 and TRBJ1-2; tentative D call: TRBD1 (6 bases). V was clipped by 6 bases and J by 6 bases, with 14 bases between them. The CDR3 totals 13 residues. Written as DNA, the CDR3 is TGTGCCAGCAGGGGGGGCGAAGGCCATGGCTACACCTTC. This sequence encodes CASRGGEGHGYTF.

This clonotype was detected many times. CDR3 coding DNA: TGTGCCATCAGTGTGACAGACAATCAGCCCCAGCATTTT. Its protein is CAISVTDNQPQHF. V gene TRBV10-3 combines with J gene TRBJ1-5; the D gene is possibly TRBD1 (5 bases). Trimming stripped 4 bases from V and 3 bases from J, with 7 bases between. Germline V CDR1 and CDR2: ENHRY, SYGVKD. This CDR3 is 13 amino acids long.

J is TRBJ2-1 and V is TRBV24-1; 9 bases line up with TRBD2. CDR3 length equals 14 residues. Losses at the gene ends were 5 bases for V and 7 bases for J; bases not matched to a gene: 5. Germline assignment: CDR1 KGHDR and CDR2 SFDVKD. The CDR3 loop is CATSASGRRNEQFF. The CDR3 nucleotides read TGTGCCACCAGTGCAAGCGGGAGGCGGAATGAGCAGTTCTTC.

The chain employs TRBV20-1 and TRBJ1-1; no reliable D call. Per the germline V gene, CDR1 is DFQATT and CDR2 is SNEGSKA (reference sequence). The ends were cut back, 6 bases at V and 1 base at J, with 12 bases in the middle. This CDR3 has 13 residues. CDR3: CSALPLGNTEAFF. CDR3 nucleotide sequence: TGCAGTGCCCTACCTTTAGGGAACACTGAAGCTTTCTTT.

This clonotype was seen a few times. The CDR3 sequence: CASSSSGQGMVRQYF. The CDR3 DNA is TGTGCCAGTAGTTCGTCGGGACAGGGGATGGTACGACAGTACTTC. The chain is built from TRBV19 and TRBJ2-7; 10 bases fit TRBD1. This CDR3 is built from 15 residues. Germline CDR1 is LNHDA and CDR2 is SQIVND (reference sequence). The ends lost 5 bases at V and 10 bases at J; junction bases unmatched: 14.